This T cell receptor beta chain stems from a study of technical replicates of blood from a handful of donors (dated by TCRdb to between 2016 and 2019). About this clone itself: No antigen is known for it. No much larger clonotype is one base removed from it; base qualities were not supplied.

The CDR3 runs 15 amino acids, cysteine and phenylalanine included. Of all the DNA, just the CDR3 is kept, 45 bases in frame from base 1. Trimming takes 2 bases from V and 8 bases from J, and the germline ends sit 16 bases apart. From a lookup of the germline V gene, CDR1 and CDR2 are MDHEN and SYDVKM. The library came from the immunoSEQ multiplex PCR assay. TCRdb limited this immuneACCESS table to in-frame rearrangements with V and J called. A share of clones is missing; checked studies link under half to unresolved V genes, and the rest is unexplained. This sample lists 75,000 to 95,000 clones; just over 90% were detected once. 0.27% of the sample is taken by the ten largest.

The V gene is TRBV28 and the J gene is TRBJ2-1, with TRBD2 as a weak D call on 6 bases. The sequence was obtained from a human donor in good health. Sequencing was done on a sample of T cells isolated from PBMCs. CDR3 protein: CASSLPVRGGYEQFF. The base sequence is TGTGCCAGCAGTTTACCTGTGCGGGGCGGGTATGAGCAGTTCTTC.